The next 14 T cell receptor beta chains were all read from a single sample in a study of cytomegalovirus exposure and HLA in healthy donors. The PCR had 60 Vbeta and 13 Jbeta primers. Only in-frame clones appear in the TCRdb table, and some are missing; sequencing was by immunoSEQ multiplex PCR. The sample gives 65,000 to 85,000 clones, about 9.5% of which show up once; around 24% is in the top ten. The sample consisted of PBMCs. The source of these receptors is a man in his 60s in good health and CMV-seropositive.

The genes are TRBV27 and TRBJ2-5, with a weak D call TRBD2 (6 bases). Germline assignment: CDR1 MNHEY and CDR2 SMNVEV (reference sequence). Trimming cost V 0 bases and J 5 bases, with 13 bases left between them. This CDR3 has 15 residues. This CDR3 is CASSLSQAGGETQYF. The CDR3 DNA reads TGTGCCAGCAGTTTATCGCAGGCAGGAGGGGAGACCCAGTACTTC.

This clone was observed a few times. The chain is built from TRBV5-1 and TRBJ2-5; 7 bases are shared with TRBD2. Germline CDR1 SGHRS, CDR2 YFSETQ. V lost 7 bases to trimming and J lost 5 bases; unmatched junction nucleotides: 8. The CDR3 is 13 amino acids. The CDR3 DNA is TGCGCCAGCTCCTTCCGGGAGGATGAGACCCAGTACTTC. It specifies CASSFREDETQYF.

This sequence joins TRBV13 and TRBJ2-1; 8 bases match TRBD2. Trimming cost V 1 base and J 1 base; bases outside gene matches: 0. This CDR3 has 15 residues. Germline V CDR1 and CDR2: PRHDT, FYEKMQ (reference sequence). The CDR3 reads CASSLVAGSYNEQFF. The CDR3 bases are TGTGCCAGCAGCTTAGTAGCGGGGTCCTACAATGAGCAGTTCTTC.

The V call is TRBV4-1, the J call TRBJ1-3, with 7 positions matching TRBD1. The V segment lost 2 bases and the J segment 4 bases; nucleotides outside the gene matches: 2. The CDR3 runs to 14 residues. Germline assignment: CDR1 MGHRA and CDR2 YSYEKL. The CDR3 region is CASSQTGEGNTIYF. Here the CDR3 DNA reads TGCGCCAGCAGCCAAACAGGGGAAGGAAACACCATATATTTT.

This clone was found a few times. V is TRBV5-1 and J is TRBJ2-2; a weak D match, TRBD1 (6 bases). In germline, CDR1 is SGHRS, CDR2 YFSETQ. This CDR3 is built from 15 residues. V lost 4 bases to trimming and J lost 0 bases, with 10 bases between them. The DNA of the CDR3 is TGCGCCAGCAGCGACGGGACACCGAACACCGGGGAGCTGTTTTTT. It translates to CASSDGTPNTGELFF.

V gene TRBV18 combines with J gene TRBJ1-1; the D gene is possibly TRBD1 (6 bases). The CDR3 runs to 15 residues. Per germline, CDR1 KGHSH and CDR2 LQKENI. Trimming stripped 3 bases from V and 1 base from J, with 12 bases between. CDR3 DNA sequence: TGTGCCAGCTCACCCCACGGACAGTGGAACACTGAAGCTTTCTTT. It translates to CASSPHGQWNTEAFF.

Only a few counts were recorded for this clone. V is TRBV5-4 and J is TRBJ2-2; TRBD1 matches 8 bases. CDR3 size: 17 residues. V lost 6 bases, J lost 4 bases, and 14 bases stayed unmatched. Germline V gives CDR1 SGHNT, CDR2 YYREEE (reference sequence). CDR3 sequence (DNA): TGTGCCAGCACCCTGGGGCCGCAGGGGGCCGGCACCGGGGAGCTGTTTTTT. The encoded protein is CASTLGPQGAGTGELFF. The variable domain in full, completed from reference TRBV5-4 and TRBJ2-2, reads ETGVTQSPTHLIKTRGQQVTLRCSSQSGHNTVSWYQQALGQGPQFIFQYYREEENGRGNFPPRFSGLQFPNYSSELNVNALELDDSALYLCASTLGPQGAGTGELFFGEGSRLTVL.

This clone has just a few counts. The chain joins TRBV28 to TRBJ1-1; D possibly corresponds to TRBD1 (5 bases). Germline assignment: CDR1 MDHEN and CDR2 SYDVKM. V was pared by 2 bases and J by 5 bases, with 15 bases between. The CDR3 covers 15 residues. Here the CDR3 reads CASSLRGTGSTEAFF. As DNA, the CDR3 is TGTGCCAGCAGTTTAAGGGGCACGGGTTCGACTGAAGCTTTCTTT.

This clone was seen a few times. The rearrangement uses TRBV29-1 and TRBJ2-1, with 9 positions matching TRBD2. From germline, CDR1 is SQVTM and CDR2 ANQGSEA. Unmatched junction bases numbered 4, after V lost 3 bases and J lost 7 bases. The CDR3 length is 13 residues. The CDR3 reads CSVDTSGYNEQFF. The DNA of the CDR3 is TGCAGCGTTGACACTAGCGGGTATAATGAGCAGTTCTTC.

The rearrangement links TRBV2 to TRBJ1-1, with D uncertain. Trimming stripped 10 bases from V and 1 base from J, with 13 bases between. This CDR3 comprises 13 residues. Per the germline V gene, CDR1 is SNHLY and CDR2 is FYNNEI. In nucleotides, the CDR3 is TGTGCCACCTCGAGGATAAAGAACACTGAAGCTTTCTTT. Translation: CATSRIKNTEAFF.

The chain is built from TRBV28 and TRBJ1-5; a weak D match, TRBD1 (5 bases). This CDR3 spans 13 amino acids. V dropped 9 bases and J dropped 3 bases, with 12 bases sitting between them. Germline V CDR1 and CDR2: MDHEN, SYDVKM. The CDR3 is CASWGRDNQPQHF. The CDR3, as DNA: TGTGCCAGTTGGGGCAGGGACAATCAGCCCCAGCATTTT.

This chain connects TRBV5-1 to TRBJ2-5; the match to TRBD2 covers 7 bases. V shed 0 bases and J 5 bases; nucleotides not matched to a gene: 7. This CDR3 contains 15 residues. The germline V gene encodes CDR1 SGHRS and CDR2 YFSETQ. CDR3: CASSLVDAGEETQYF. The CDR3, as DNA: TGCGCCAGCAGCTTGGTTGATGCGGGGGAGGAGACCCAGTACTTC.

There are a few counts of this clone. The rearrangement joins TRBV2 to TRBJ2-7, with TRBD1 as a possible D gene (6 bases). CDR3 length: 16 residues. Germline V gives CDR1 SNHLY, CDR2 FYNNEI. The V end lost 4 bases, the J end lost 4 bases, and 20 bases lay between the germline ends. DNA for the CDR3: TGTGCCAGCAGTGCAGCCGAAGGGACACAACGATACGAGCAGTACTTC. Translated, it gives CASSAAEGTQRYEQYF.

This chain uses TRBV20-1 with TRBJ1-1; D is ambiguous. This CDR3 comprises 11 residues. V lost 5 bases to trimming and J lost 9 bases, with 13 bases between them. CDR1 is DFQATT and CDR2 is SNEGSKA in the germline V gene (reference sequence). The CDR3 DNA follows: TGCAGTGCTCCAGAGGGCCGAAAAGCTTTCTTT. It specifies CSAPEGRKAFF.